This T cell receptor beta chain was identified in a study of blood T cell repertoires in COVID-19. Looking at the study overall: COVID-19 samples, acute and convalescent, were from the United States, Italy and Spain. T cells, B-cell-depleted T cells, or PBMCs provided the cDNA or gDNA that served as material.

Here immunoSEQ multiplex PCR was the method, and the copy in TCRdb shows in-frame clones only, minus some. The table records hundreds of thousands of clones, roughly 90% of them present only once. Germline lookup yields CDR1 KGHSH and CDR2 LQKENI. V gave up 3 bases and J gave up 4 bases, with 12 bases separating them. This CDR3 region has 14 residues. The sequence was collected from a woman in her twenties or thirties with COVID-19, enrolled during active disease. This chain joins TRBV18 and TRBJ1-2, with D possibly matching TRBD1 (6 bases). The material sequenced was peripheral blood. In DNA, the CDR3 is TGTGCCAGCTCACCGGGGGGGGCCCTCTATGGCTACACCTTC. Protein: CASSPGGALYGYTF.